The 17 T cell receptor beta chains given below trace back to one sample, sequenced in a study of T-cell reconstitution after alpha-beta-depleted transplantation in children. Preparation of the TCRbeta library involved a method that used unique molecular identifiers. TCRdb re-derived calls from the PCR reads in MiXCR, one entry per CDR3 protein. The repertoire includes about 690,000 distinct CDR3 sequences, roughly 15% of them detected once, and under 1.2% sits in the top ten. Sequencing was performed on PBMCs from the stem cell graft donor, taken from the stem cell graft. These receptors were collected from a human donor who donated a stem cell graft to a child with acute myeloid leukemia.

CDR3 sequence: CSARGARASSYEQYF. In DNA form, the CDR3 reads TGCAGTGCTAGAGGGGCCCGGGCGAGCTCCTACGAGCAGTACTTC. The chain has TRBV20-1 and TRBJ2-7, with no clear D. There are 15 residues in the CDR3. The V end lost 1 base, the J end lost 0 bases, and 13 bases lay between the germline ends. The germline V gene has CDR1 DFQATT and CDR2 SNEGSKA (reference sequence).

The chain joins TRBV7-9 to TRBJ1-1; no clear D. Germline CDR1 and CDR2: SEHNR and FQNEAQ (reference sequence). V lost 5 bases to trimming and J lost 5 bases, with 12 bases between them. The CDR3 runs 13 residues. Here the CDR3 reads CASSAIGGTEAFF. CDR3 nucleotide sequence: TGTGCCAGCAGCGCCATTGGCGGGACTGAAGCTTTCTTT.

With regard to this clonotype: Given a much more abundant clone one base away, this may be a read error. The DNA of the CDR3 is TGCGCCAGCAGCCAAGACTCGAGCTCCTACAATGAGCGGTTCTTC. This codes for CASSQDSSSYNERFF. V gene TRBV4-3 combines with J gene TRBJ2-1; D unclear. This CDR3 contains 15 residues. Germline CDR1 reads LGHNA; CDR2 reads YSLEER.

V usage is TRBV14 and J usage is TRBJ1-2; D gene uncertain. Germline V gene sequence: CDR1 SGHDN, CDR2 FVKESK. V lost 0 bases, J lost 4 bases, and 6 bases lay in between. This CDR3 is 13 amino acids long. CDR3 DNA: TGTGCCAGCAGCCAAGAACCGGGCTATGGCTACACCTTC. Amino acid sequence: CASSQEPGYGYTF.

In its sample, this clonotype was seen many times. This chain joins TRBV7-9 and TRBJ1-5; possibly TRBD1 for D (6 bases). V gave up 1 base and J gave up 1 base, with 11 bases separating them. This CDR3 spans 16 amino acids. Germline loops: CDR1 SEHNR, CDR2 FQNEAQ (reference sequence). This CDR3 is CASSLGGARSNQPQHF. The CDR3 DNA is TGTGCCAGCAGCTTAGGGGGGGCAAGAAGCAATCAGCCCCAGCATTTT.

This clonotype was counted ten times or more. The chain couples TRBV10-3 to TRBJ2-5; 10 bases fit TRBD1. CDR3 length: 17 amino acids. V dropped 6 bases and J dropped 1; count of bases not matched to a gene: 11. CDR1 ENHRY and CDR2 SYGVKD come from the germline V gene. CDR3 bases: TGTGCCATCAGCTCCGCGTCCGGGACAGGGGTCCAAGAGACCCAGTACTTC. It translates to CAISSASGTGVQETQYF.

This rearrangement joins TRBV11-2 to TRBJ1-4; D is uncertain. The CDR3 loop spans 12 amino acids. Germline CDR1 and CDR2: SGHAT and FQNNGV. Trimming removed 5 bases from V and 7 bases from J, with 8 bases in between. CDR3 in DNA: TGTGCCAGCAGCGCCCGACCTGAAAAACTGTTTTTT. Translating gives CASSARPEKLFF.

The rearrangement joins TRBV11-2 to TRBJ2-1; 9 bases are a match to TRBD2. The junction had 10 bases not matched to a gene; V was cut back by 6 bases and J by 4 bases. This CDR3 region has 16 residues. CDR1 and CDR2 (germline): SGHAT, FQNNGV. DNA of the CDR3: TGTGCCAGCAGGGCCCTAGCGGGGTTAACTTACAATGAGCAGTTCTTC. It encodes CASRALAGLTYNEQFF.

In its sample, this clonotype was seen a few times. The chain recombines TRBV7-3 with TRBJ2-7; tentatively, D is TRBD2 (6 bases). Germline V CDR1 and CDR2: SGHTA, FQGTGA. Trimming removed 5 bases at V and 6 bases at J, with 17 bases between. The CDR3 loop spans 14 amino acids. The CDR3 sequence: CASSTNAGTAEQYF. In DNA, the CDR3 is TGTGCCAGCAGCACCAACGCCGGGACTGCCGAGCAGTACTTC.

This clonotype has just a few counts. The chain employs TRBV4-3 and TRBJ2-5; D might be TRBD1 (6 bases). The CDR3 consists of 15 residues. Germline V gene sequence: CDR1 LGHNA, CDR2 YSLEER. Deletions cut 4 bases from V and 4 bases from J, with 16 bases between. In DNA, the CDR3 is TGCGCCAGCAGCCGCCTGACAGGCCCCGGAGAGACCCAGTACTTC. It is translated as CASSRLTGPGETQYF.

The chain couples TRBV11-2 to TRBJ2-2; 10 bases match TRBD1. The CDR3 runs to 16 residues. V lost 2 bases and J lost 4; bases outside the gene matches: 4. Germline CDR1 reads SGHAT; CDR2 reads FQNNGV. The CDR3 here is CASSLTRTGGTGELFF. CDR3 nucleotide sequence: TGTGCCAGCAGCTTAACGAGGACAGGGGGCACCGGGGAGCTGTTTTTT. The whole variable domain, filled in from reference TRBV11-2 and TRBJ2-2, reads EAGVAQSPRYKIIEKRQSVAFWCNPISGHATLYWYQQILGQGPKLLIQFQNNGVVDDSQLPKDRFSAERLKGVDSTLKIQPAKLEDSAVYLCASSLTRTGGTGELFFGEGSRLTVL.

In this sample, this clonotype turned up many times. The chain is built from TRBV6-5 and TRBJ1-1, with a possible D match to TRBD1 (5 bases). V lost 6 bases, J lost 6 bases, and 11 bases lay in between. Looked up from germline, CDR1 is MNHEY and CDR2 is SVGAGI. The CDR3 loop spans 12 amino acids. The CDR3 DNA follows: TGTGCCAGCAGCCACAAGACAGCTGAAGCTTTCTTT. It yields the protein CASSHKTAEAFF.

This clonotype was found many times. The V call is TRBV20-1, the J call TRBJ2-3; possibly TRBD1 or TRBD2 for D (5 bases each). The CDR3 consists of 14 residues. V was shortened by 0 bases and J by 2 bases, with 9 bases between the two germline ends. The germline CDR1 and CDR2 sequences are DFQATT and SNEGSKA (reference sequence). The DNA for the CDR3 is TGCAGTGCTAGAGACGGGGCCCTCACAGATACGCAGTATTTT. Residues: CSARDGALTDTQYF.

Only a few counts were recorded for this clonotype. CDR3: CASSPRMESGYTF. The DNA of the CDR3 is TGTGCCAGCAGTCCCCGAATGGAGAGCGGCTACACCTTC. The V call is TRBV12-3 or TRBV12-4, the J call TRBJ1-2; the D is unclear. This CDR3 is 13 amino acids long. Trimming shortened V by 5 bases and J by 8 bases, and 15 bases separated the two germline ends.

The table lists this clonotype with a few counts. The chain has TRBV4-2 and TRBJ2-2, with D tentatively TRBD1 or TRBD2 (7 bases each). V dropped 4 bases and J dropped 2 bases, with 17 bases sitting between them. The germline CDR1 and CDR2 sequences are LGHNA and YNFKEQ. This CDR3 is 17 amino acids long. The CDR3 DNA sequence: TGTGCCAGCAGCCCCCGAGCGGGACAGCCTAACACCGGGGAGCTGTTTTTT. Protein product: CASSPRAGQPNTGELFF.

This clonotype appeared a few times. This rearrangement joins TRBV21-1 to TRBJ2-5. TRBV21-1 is a recognized pseudogene. This CDR3 has 14 amino acids. CDR3 DNA sequence: TGTGCCAGCAGCCACCCAAACACTAAAGAGACCCAGTACTTC. Translation: CASSHPNTKETQYF.

The V gene is TRBV4-3, the J gene TRBJ2-6; the match to TRBD1 covers 12 bases. Per the germline V gene, CDR1 is LGHNA and CDR2 is YSLEER. V lost 4 bases and J lost 3; bases outside the gene matches: 7. The CDR3 contains 18 residues. The CDR3 spells CASSRQGTGGGGANVLTF. The CDR3 DNA reads as TGCGCCAGCAGCCGACAAGGGACAGGGGGCGGTGGGGCCAACGTCCTGACTTTC.